This TCR beta chain appears in the sequencing data of a study of blood T cell repertoires in COVID-19. Germline assignment: CDR1 MGHDK and CDR2 SYGVNS. Trimming at V came to 6 bases and at J to 4 bases, leaving 6 bases not matched to a gene. The CDR3 length is 14 residues. TCRdb's copy holds only in-frame clones and misses some; the assay was immunoSEQ multiplex PCR. The table shows around 64,000 clones, with less than 80% occurring only once. The TCR sequence derives from a man between 60 and 75 years old with acute or convalescent COVID-19. This chain links TRBV25-1 with TRBJ1-3, with 7 bases aligning to TRBD1. Sequenced sample: peripheral blood. This CDR3 reads CASRDRTSGNTIYF. CDR3 nucleotides: TGTGCCAGCAGGGACAGGACCTCAGGAAACACCATATATTTT.